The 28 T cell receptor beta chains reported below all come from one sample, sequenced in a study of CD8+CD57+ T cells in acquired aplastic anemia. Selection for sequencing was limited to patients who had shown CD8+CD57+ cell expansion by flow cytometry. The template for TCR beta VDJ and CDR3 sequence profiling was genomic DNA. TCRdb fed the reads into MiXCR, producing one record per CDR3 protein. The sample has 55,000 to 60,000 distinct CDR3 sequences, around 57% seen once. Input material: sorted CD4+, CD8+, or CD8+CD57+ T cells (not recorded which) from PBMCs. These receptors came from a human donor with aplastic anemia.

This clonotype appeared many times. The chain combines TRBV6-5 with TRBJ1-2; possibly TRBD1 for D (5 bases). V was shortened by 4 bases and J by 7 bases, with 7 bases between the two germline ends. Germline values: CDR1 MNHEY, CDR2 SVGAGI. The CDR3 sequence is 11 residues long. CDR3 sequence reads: CASSWGPGYTF. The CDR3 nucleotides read TGTGCCAGCAGTTGGGGACCTGGCTACACCTTC.

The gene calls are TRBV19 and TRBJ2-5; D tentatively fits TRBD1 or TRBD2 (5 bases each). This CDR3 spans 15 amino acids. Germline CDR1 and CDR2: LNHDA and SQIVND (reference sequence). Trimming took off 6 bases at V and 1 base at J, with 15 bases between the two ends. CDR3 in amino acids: CASSGSGTGQETQYF. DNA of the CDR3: TGTGCCAGTAGCGGATCCGGGACGGGCCAAGAGACCCAGTACTTC.

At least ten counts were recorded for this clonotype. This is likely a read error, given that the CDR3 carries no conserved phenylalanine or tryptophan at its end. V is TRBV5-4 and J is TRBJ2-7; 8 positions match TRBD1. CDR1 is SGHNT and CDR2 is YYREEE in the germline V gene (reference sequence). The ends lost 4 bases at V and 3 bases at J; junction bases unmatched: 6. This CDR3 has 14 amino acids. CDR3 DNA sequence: TGTGCCAGCAGCATGGACAGGGAGGACTACGAGCAGTACTCC. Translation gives CASSMDREDYEQYS.

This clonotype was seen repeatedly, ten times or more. CDR3: CASSPGGATEAFF. The DNA for the CDR3 is TGTGCCAGCAGCCCCGGGGGGGCCACTGAAGCTTTCTTT. The chain links TRBV7-2 to TRBJ1-1, with D possibly being TRBD1 (6 bases). V lost 5 bases and J lost 4, with 11 bases in between. In germline, CDR1 is SGHTA, CDR2 FQGNSA. The CDR3 sequence is 13 residues long.

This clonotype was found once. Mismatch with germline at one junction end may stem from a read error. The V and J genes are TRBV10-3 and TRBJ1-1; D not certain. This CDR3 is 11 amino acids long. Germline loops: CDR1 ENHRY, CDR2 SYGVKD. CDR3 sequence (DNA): TGCGCCATCGGATTGGGCACTGAAGCTTTCTTT. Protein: CAIGLGTEAFF.

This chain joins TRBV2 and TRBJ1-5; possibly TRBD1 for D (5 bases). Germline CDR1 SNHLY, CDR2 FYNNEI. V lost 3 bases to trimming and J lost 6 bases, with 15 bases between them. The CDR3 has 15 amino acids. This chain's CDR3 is CASSDVGGGSQPQHF. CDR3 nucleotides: TGTGCCAGCAGTGATGTGGGGGGTGGTAGTCAGCCCCAGCATTTT. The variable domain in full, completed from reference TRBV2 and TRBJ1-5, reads EPEVTQTPSHQVTQMGQEVILRCVPISNHLYFYWYRQILGQKVEFLVSFYNNEISEKSEIFDDQFSVERPDGSNFTLKIRSTKLEDSAMYFCASSDVGGGSQPQHFGDGTRLSIL.

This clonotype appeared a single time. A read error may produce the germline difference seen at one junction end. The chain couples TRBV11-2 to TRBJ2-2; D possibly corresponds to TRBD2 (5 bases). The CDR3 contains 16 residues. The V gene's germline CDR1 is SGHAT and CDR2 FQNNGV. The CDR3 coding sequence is TGTGCCGGCAGCTTAAGGTGGAGGAGTAACACCGGGGAGCTGTTTTTT. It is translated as CAGSLRWRSNTGELFF.

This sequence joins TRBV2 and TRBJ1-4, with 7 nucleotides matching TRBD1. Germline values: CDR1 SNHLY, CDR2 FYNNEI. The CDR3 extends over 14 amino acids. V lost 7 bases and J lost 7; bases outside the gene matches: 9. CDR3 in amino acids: CASNLQGLGEKLFF. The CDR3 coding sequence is TGTGCCAGCAACCTACAGGGGTTGGGTGAAAAACTGTTTTTT.

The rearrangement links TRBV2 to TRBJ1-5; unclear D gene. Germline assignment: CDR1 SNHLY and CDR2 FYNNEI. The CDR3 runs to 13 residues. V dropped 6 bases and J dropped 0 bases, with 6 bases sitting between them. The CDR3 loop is CASRGDSNQPQHF. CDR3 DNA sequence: TGTGCCAGCAGGGGAGATAGCAATCAGCCCCAGCATTTT. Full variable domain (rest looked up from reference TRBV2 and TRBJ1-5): EPEVTQTPSHQVTQMGQEVILRCVPISNHLYFYWYRQILGQKVEFLVSFYNNEISEKSEIFDDQFSVERPDGSNFTLKIRSTKLEDSAMYFCASRGDSNQPQHFGDGTRLSIL.

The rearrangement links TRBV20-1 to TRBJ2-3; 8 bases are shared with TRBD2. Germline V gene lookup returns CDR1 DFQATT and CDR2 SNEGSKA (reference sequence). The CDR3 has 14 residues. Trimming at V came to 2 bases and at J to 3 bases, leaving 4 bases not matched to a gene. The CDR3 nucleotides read TGCAGTGCTAGAAAGGCGGGAGGAACAGATACGCAGTATTTT. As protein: CSARKAGGTDTQYF.

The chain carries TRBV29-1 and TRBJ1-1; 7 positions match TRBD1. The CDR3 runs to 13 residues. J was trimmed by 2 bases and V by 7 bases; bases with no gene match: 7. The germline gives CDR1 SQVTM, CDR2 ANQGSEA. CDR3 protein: CSASDRLNTEAFF. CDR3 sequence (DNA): TGCAGCGCCTCGGACAGGCTAAACACTGAAGCTTTCTTT.

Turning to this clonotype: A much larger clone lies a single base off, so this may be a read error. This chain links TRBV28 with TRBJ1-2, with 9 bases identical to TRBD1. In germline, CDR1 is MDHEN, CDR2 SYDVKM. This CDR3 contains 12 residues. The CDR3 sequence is CASSRDRDGCTF. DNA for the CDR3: TGTGCCAGCAGCCGGGACAGGGATGGCTGCACCTTC.

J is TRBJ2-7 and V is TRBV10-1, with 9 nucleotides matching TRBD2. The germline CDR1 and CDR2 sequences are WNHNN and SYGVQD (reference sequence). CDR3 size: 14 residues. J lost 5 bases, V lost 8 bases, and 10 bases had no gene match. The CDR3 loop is CASGTSGSLNEQYF. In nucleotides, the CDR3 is TGCGCCAGCGGCACTAGCGGGTCTCTCAACGAGCAGTACTTC.

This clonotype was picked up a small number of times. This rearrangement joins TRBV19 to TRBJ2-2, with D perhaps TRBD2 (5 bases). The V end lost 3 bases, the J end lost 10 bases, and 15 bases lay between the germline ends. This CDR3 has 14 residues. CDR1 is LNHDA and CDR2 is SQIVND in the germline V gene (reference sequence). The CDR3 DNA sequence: TGTGCCAGTAGTATGGGGAGCGGATCCGAGGAGCTGTTTTTT. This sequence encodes CASSMGSGSEELFF. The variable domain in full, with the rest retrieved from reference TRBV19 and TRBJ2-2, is DGGITQSPKYLFRKEGQNVTLSCEQNLNHDAMYWYRQDPGQGLRLIYYSQIVNDFQKGDIAEGYSVSREKKESFPLTVTSAQKNPTAFYLCASSMGSGSEELFFGEGSRLTVL.

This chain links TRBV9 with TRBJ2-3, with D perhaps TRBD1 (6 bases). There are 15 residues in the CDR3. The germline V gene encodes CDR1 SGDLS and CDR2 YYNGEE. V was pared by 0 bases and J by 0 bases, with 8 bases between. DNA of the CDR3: TGTGCCAGCAGCGTAGGGACAGCTAGCACAGATACGCAGTATTTT. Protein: CASSVGTASTDTQYF. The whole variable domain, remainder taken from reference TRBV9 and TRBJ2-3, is DSGVTQTPKHLITATGQRVTLRCSPRSGDLSVYWYQQSLDQGLQFLIQYYNGEERAKGNILERFSAQQFPDLHSELNLSSLELGDSALYFCASSVGTASTDTQYFGPGTRLTVL.

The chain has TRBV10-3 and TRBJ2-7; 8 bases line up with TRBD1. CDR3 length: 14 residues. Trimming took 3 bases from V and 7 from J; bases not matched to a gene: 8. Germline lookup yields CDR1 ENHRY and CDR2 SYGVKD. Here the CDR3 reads CAISDPGQVQEQYF. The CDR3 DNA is TGTGCCATCAGTGACCCGGGACAGGTACAAGAGCAGTACTTC.

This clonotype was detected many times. The CDR3 protein is CASSTWDRGSRETQYF. Written as DNA, the CDR3 is TGTGCCAGTAGTACCTGGGACAGGGGTTCTCGGGAGACCCAGTACTTC. This chain uses TRBV19 with TRBJ2-5, with 10 bases that match TRBD1. V dropped 4 bases and J dropped 5; count of bases not matched to a gene: 10. Germline values: CDR1 LNHDA, CDR2 SQIVND (reference sequence). The CDR3 has 16 residues.

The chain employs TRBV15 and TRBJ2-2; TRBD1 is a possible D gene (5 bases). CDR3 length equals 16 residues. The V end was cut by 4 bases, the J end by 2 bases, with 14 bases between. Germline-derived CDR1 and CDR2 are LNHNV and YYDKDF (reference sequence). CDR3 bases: TGTGCCACCAGCAACCCGGTAGGGGTCAACACCGGGGAGCTGTTTTTT. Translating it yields CATSNPVGVNTGELFF.

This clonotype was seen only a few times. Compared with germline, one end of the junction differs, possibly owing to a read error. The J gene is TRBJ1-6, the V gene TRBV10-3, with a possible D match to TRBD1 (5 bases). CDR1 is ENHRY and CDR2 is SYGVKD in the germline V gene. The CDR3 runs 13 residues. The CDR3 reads CAIGEGLGSPLHF. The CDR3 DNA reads TGTGCCATCGGTGAGGGGCTTGGATCACCCCTCCACTTT.

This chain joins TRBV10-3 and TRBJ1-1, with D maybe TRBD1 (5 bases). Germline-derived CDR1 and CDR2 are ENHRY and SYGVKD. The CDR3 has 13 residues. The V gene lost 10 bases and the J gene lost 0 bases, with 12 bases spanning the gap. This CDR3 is CATSGIMNTEAFF. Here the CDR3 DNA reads TGTGCCACGTCAGGGATAATGAACACTGAAGCTTTCTTT.

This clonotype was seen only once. The CDR3 here is CASTNAGWTDTQYF. DNA of the CDR3: TGTGCCAGCACTAACGCAGGATGGACAGATACGCAGTATTTT. The rearrangement uses TRBV2 and TRBJ2-3; D gene ambiguous. Trimming removed 7 bases at V and 3 bases at J, with 14 bases between. Germline loops: CDR1 SNHLY, CDR2 FYNNEI. The CDR3 spans 14 residues.

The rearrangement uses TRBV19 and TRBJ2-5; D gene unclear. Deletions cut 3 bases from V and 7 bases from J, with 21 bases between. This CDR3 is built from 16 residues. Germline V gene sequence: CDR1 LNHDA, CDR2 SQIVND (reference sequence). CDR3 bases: TGTGCCAGTAGTATTGAAAGGGATGTCCCCATAGGGACCCAGTACTTC. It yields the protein CASSIERDVPIGTQYF.

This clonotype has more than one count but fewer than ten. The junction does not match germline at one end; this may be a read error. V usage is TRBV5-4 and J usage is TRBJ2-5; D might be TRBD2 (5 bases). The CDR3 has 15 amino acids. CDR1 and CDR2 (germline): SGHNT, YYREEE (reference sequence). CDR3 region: CASASGREHQEAQYF. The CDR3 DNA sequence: TGTGCCAGCGCATCCGGACGGGAACACCAAGAGGCCCAGTACTTC.

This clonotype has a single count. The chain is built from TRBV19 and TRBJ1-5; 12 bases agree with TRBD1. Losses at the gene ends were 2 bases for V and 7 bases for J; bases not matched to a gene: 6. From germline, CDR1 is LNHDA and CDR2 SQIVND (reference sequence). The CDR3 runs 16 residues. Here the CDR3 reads CASSIPGQGARQPQHF. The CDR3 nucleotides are TGTGCCAGTAGTATACCGGGACAGGGGGCTCGGCAGCCCCAGCATTTT. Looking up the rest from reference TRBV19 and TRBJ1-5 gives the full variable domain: DGGITQSPKYLFRKEGQNVTLSCEQNLNHDAMYWYRQDPGQGLRLIYYSQIVNDFQKGDIAEGYSVSREKKESFPLTVTSAQKNPTAFYLCASSIPGQGARQPQHFGDGTRLSIL.

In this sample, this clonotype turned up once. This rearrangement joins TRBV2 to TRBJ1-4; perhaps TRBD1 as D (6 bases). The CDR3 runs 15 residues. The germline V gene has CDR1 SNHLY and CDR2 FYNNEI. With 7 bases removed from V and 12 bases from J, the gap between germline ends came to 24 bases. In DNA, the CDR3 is TGTGCCAGCACCAGCCTGGAAGGGGGTAGTGTGGAACTGTTTTTT. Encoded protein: CASTSLEGGSVELFF.

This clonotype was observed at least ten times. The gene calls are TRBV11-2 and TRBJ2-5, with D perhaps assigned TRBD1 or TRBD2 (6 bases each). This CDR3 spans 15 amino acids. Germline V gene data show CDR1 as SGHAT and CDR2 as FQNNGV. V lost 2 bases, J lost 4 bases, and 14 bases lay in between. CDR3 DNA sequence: TGTGCCAGCAGCTTATATTATGGAGGGGGAGAGACCCAGTACTTC. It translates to CASSLYYGGGETQYF.

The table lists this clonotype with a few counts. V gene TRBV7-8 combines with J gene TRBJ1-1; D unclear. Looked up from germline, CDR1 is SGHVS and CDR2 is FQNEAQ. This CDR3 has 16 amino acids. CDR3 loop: CVVEIIAGSLNTEAFF. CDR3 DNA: TGTGTTGTCGAGATTATAGCAGGCAGCCTGAACACTGAAGCTTTCTTT.

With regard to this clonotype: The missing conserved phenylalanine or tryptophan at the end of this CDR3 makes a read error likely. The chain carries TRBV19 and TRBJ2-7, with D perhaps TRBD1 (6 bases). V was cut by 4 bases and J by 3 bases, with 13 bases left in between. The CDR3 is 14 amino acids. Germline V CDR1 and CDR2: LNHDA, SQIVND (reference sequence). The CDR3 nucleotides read TGTGCCAGTAGTAAACAGGGATCTTTCTACGAGCAGTACTCC. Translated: CASSKQGSFYEQYS.